Listed below are T cell receptor beta chains from one sample, sequenced in a study of shared clonotypes between healthy human individuals. Libraries were prepared by immunoSEQ multiplex PCR; TCRdb keeps only in-frame clonotypes and omits some of them. The table includes some 2.1 million clones, 90% to 95% detected once. Sequenced material: naive CD4+ T cells sorted from blood. These receptors originate from a man aged 18 to 30 in good health. CDR3s include the opening cysteine and the closing phenylalanine or tryptophan.

V gene	J gene	CDR3 protein
TRBV30	TRBJ1-4	CAWTGSGEKLFF
TRBV5-6	TRBJ1-1	CASSPRTGGRNTEAFF
TRBV7-9	TRBJ1-2	CASSLGDGFYGYTF
TRBV27	TRBJ1-6	CASGSGTDNSPLHF
TRBV5-1	TRBJ2-3	CASSIGQNTDTQYF
TRBV10-2	TRBJ2-1	CASSGAGGSSYNEQFF
TRBV4-1	TRBJ1-3	CASSQAGPSSSGNTIYF
TRBV28	TRBJ1-2	CASSYRGRANYGYTF
TRBV30	TRBJ2-5	CAWSVSGGVGTQYF
TRBV28	TRBJ1-5	CASSSGTGSFRGNQPQHF
TRBV9	TRBJ2-1	CASSQTGDEQFF
TRBV7-6	TRBJ2-3	CASSFMGGRTDTQYF
TRBV7-2	TRBJ1-6	CASSLAGIPNSPLHF
TRBV2	TRBJ2-5	CASRGAGALQETQYF
TRBV7-9	TRBJ1-2	CASRARETEGYTF
TRBV2	TRBJ1-5	CASSESASQPQHF
TRBV7-2	TRBJ2-7	CASSSNSYEQYF
TRBV25-1	TRBJ2-1	CASSETSGGSYNEQFF
TRBV7-8	TRBJ2-6	CASSVTVAGSGANVLTF
TRBV9	TRBJ1-5	CASSVGGQGNQPQHF